The clone carrying this T cell receptor (beta chain) was recorded once. Its antigen remains unidentified. This entry comes from a study of shared clonotypes between healthy human individuals. The table came from immunoSEQ multiplex PCR; TCRdb's copy has only in-frame clones and leaves some out. The sample lists 450,000 to 550,000 clones, approximately 85% seen once, with over 10% in the top ten. Germline V gene lookup returns CDR1 MGHDK and CDR2 SYGVNS. V dropped 0 bases and J dropped 5; count of bases not matched to a gene: 6. There are 15 residues in the CDR3. Study conclusions and caveats: It was expected that sequencing depth would affect clonotype sharing among donors.

The chain combines TRBV25-1 with TRBJ2-5, with 7 bases fitting TRBD1. Sequences were obtained from PBMCs. This TCR was sampled from a woman between 40 and 50 years old in good health. Some clones in this sample may be carry-over from other donors' samples. The chain's CDR3 is CASSEYIGGGETQYF. The CDR3 coding sequence is TGTGCCAGCAGTGAATATATAGGGGGCGGCGAGACCCAGTACTTC.